Reported below is one TCR beta chain. The data stem from a study of blood T cell repertoires in COVID-19. This CDR3 comprises 14 residues. CDR1 is MNHEY, CDR2 SVGAGI, per germline. With V trimmed by 5 bases and J by 2 bases, 3 bases remained unmatched. Authors' methods: Reference gene primer amplification gave nucleated cell count estimates. The repertoire was sequenced with immunoSEQ multiplex PCR; TCRdb's copy has only in-frame clones and lacks some. The V and J calls and clone size were taken over from that table, and D and trimming were inferred from the DNA. The repertoire holds approximately 180,000 clones, with 80% to 90% as singletons.

This chain connects TRBV6-5 to TRBJ2-7; 10 bases map to TRBD2. The clonotype comes from a man in his fifties or sixties with acute or convalescent COVID-19. The sequenced sample consisted of peripheral blood. In nucleotides, the CDR3 is TGTGCCAGCAGTCCGGGACTAGCGACCTACGAGCAGTACTTC. Its translation is CASSPGLATYEQYF.